A selection of T cell receptor beta chains follows, all from one sample in a study of T cell responses to AZD1222 COVID-19 vaccine. TCRdb's table, derived via immunoSEQ multiplex PCR, lists solely in-frame clones and lacks some. The table records some 150,000 clones, over 85% of them present only once. The specimen was peripheral blood, collected 28 days after the second AZD1222 dose. The origin of the receptors is an adult who received the AZD1222 COVID-19 vaccine. Both conserved end residues are part of each CDR3. D genes are given only for firm matches. Clone size is given for some rows only: seen once, a few or many times, or a class if the clone is expanded.

v_call	j_call	d_call	clone_size	cdr3_nt	cdr3_aa
TRBV14	TRBJ2-3	-	-	TGTGCCAGCAGCCAACCCTATGGGACGCAGTATTTT	CASSQPYGTQYF
TRBV4-2	TRBJ2-2	TRBD2	-	TGTGCCAGCAGCCAAGATTCGGATAGCGGGAGGCTGAGGACCGGGGAGCTGTTTTTT	CASSQDSDSGRLRTGELFF
TRBV6-2/TRBV6-3	TRBJ1-2	TRBD1	-	TGTGCCAGCAGCCTAACCCGGGACAGGGAAGAAGATGGCTACACCTTC	CASSLTRDREEDGYTF
TRBV4-2	TRBJ1-1	-	-	TGTGCCAGCAGCCACGACGTTCCAGGGGTGAACACTGAAGCTTTCTTT	CASSHDVPGVNTEAFF
TRBV15	TRBJ1-5	-	-	TGTGCCACCAGCAGAGCTGGGTTCCGAGGGCCCCAGCATTTT	CATSRAGFRGPQHF
TRBV3-1/TRBV3-2	TRBJ2-5	-	-	TGTGCCAGCAGCCAAGTCCCCCGGTCAGCGGAGACCCAGTACTTC	CASSQVPRSAETQYF
TRBV7-2	TRBJ2-7	TRBD1	-	TGTGCCAGCAGCGCCCCGGACAGGGGGACTTACGAGCAGTACTTC	CASSAPDRGTYEQYF
TRBV4-1	TRBJ1-5	TRBD1	-	TGCGCCAGCAGCCAAGATAGCGGGACAGGGGGCGGACAGCCCCAGCATTTT	CASSQDSGTGGGQPQHF
TRBV4-3	TRBJ2-3	-	-	TGCGCCAGCAGCCAAGATTACCGGGACCGGAACACAGATACGCAGTATTTT	CASSQDYRDRNTDTQYF
TRBV7-2	TRBJ2-3	TRBD2	-	TGTGCCAGCAGCCCCCAGACTAGCGGGAGGGGGGATACGCAGTATTTT	CASSPQTSGRGDTQYF
TRBV3-1/TRBV3-2	TRBJ1-2	TRBD1	-	TGTGCCAGCAGCTCTACAGGGGCGACTGGCTACACCTTC	CASSSTGATGYTF
TRBV7-2	TRBJ1-5	-	-	TGTGCCAGCAGTTACAGGGTGTATCAGCCCCAGCATTTT	CASSYRVYQPQHF
TRBV9	TRBJ2-1	TRBD2	-	TGTGCCAGCAGCCCTTGGACTAGCGGGGTTTACAATGAGCAGTTCTTC	CASSPWTSGVYNEQFF
TRBV7-2	TRBJ2-7	-	few	TGTGCCAGCAGCGTCGGGATCTCCTACGAGCAGTACTTC	CASSVGISYEQYF
TRBV27	TRBJ2-5	TRBD1	-	TGTGCCAGCAGTGCCGCCCGCGAGGGGGCCGCCGAGACCCAGTACTTC	CASSAAREGAAETQYF